Sequencing of this T cell receptor beta chain was carried out in a study of blood T cell repertoires in COVID-19. Study-level information: The origin of the acute and convalescent COVID-19 samples was the United States, Italy and Spain. T cells, B-cell-depleted T cells, or PBMCs provided the cDNA or gDNA that served as material.

Profiled with immunoSEQ multiplex PCR; TCRdb holds only in-frame clones, not every one. The table includes 400,000 or so clones, approximately 91% detected once. In germline, CDR1 is GTSNPN, CDR2 SVGIG (reference sequence). This CDR3 has 14 amino acids. Trimming pared 3 bases from V and 0 bases from J, leaving 8 bases between. The sequence was obtained from a woman between 40 and 55 years old with COVID-19, enrolled during active disease. Sequencing used peripheral blood. The genes are TRBV30 and TRBJ1-4; D gene unclear. CDR3 sequence (DNA): TGTGCCTGGAGAAGACTCACAACTAATGAAAAACTGTTTTTT. Encoded protein: CAWRRLTTNEKLFF.